The clone carrying this T cell receptor beta chain occurred a few times. Trimming removed 4 bases at V and 4 bases at J, with 8 bases between. Germline-derived CDR1 and CDR2 are SGHDN and FVKESK. CDR3 length: 12 amino acids. This entry comes from a study of spatial heterogeneity in lung cancer. Each CDR3 protein gets one entry after TCRdb re-called the 5' RACE reads with MiXCR. The sample lists about 22,000 distinct CDR3 sequences, about 5.6% seen once, with 30% to 35% in the top ten. Time point defined: sample taken at primary tumor resection. The sample here was PBMCs, taken at surgery. The origin of this receptor is a male donor with early-stage non-small cell lung cancer. This sequence joins TRBV14 and TRBJ2-7, with D tentatively TRBD1 (6 bases). This CDR3 reads CASSRTGYEQYF. CDR3 nucleotide sequence: TGTGCCAGCAGCCGCACAGGGTACGAGCAGTACTTC.